This entry describes one T cell receptor beta chain. Its antigen is not known. The PCR had 60 Vbeta and 13 Jbeta primers. TCRdb keeps only in-frame clones here, not all; method: immunoSEQ multiplex PCR. The sample gives about 200,000 clones, over 65% of which show up once; under 3% is in the top ten. V was cut by 4 bases and J by 3 bases, with 18 bases left in between. Germline lookup yields CDR1 MGHRA and CDR2 YSYEKL. The CDR3 has 16 amino acids. This sample was taken from a study of cytomegalovirus exposure and HLA in healthy donors. Findings and caveats of the study: Rates of TCR association differed by HLA locus in a later analysis, with DRB1 highest and HLA-C lowest.

The gene calls are TRBV4-1 and TRBJ2-5; TRBD2 might be the D (5 bases). The sequence was collected from a woman in her thirties in good health and CMV-seronegative. The specimen was PBMCs. The CDR3 DNA follows: TGCGCCAGCAGCCCTAATCATAAGGACGGGGAAGAGACCCAGTACTTC. The encoded protein is CASSPNHKDGEETQYF.